This TCR beta chain derives from a study of CXCR3-negative and CXCR3-positive naive CD8 T cells (dated 2019 in TCRdb). Looking at the study overall: About 135 million TRB reads were obtained in total, roughly 1.5 +/- 0.3 million reads per library. Naive subsets from about 5 donors and memory cells from 3 donors were included in the TRBV-TRBJ cluster analysis. Diversity and physicochemical repertoire analyses were performed on about a dozen donors pooled from two independent experiments.

This clonotype qualifies as medium-sized (0.01 to 0.1%) by its frequency, with no count on file. It lacks a known antigen. The sequencer was a NextSeq 550. The Human TCR Profiling Kit (MiLaboratory) was used to make UMI-labeled 5' RACE TRB cDNA libraries. The full amount of extracted RNA was used for cDNA synthesis, and the full amount of resulting cDNA was used for PCR amplification. The libraries were made side by side, with each library going through the same number of PCR cycles. Per the original workflow: MIGEC and MiXCR extracted about 50,000 +/- 10,000 unique UMI-labeled TRB cDNA molecules per library, requiring at least two reads per UMI. On average, each library contained roughly 40,000 +/- 10,000 functional in-frame TRB CDR3 nucleotide clonotypes without stop codons. After downsampling to 5000 UMI-labeled TRB molecules per sample, diversity metrics such as normalized Shannon-Wiener and Chao1 were calculated in VDJtools. VDJtools was used to calculate clonotype-size-weighted physicochemical properties of the central five CDR3 residues, namely interaction energy, strength, volume and Kidera factor 4. Once TCRdb had reprocessed the reads, it stored one entry per CDR3 protein sequence and supplied no DNA. TCRdb, not the original authors, processed these V and J calls. The table for this sample shows several thousand distinct CDR3 sequences. 2% to 2.5% of the sample comes from the top ten.

For every CD8+ T cell subset, approximately 330,000 cells were flow-sorted straight into RLT lysis buffer, and each subset was sorted in triplicate. Naive CD8+ T cells were defined stringently as CD45RO-CCR7+CD27+CD95- to exclude memory contaminants. Using standard density gradient centrifugation, peripheral blood mononuclear cells were isolated from buffy coats. Naive CXCR3-negative and CXCR3-positive CD8+ T cells were flow-sorted using a FACSAria III. An RNeasy Mini Kit was used to extract total RNA from the sorted cells. Overall study results and their limits: TRB CDR3s from CXCR3-positive naive cells showed higher hydrophobicity (lower Kidera factor 4), lower energy, and higher strength and volume indices than CXCR3-negative naive cells. CXCR3 expression partially decreased after cryopreservation, so most assays used freshly isolated PBMCs. Surface CD5, linked to self-reactivity in mice, was comparable between naive subsets; TCR interaction strength was therefore also inferred from TRB CDR3 physicochemical properties. Repertoire diversity was comparably high in both naive subsets but much lower in memory CD8+ T cells. Within the same donor, TRBV-TRBJ usage looked similar between naive CXCR3-negative and CXCR3-positive cells, but memory cells had distinct patterns.

CDR1 and CDR2, per the germline V gene, are LGHNA and YSLEER. The CDR3 spans 16 residues, from the cysteine through the phenylalanine. Only the protein sequence is given. The TCR sequence derives from a human donor in good health. Some clones in this sample may be carry-over from other donors' samples. Material for sequencing was naive CXCR3+ CD8+ T cells from blood. Sample cell subset or site, as interpreted from the label and publication: CD45RO-CCR7+CD27+CD95- naive CD8+ T cells expressing CXCR3 (TNR3+). The chain links TRBV4-3 with TRBJ2-3; absent DNA, TCRdb's TRBD2 call cannot be checked. CDR3 region: CASSQGLAGYTDTQYF.